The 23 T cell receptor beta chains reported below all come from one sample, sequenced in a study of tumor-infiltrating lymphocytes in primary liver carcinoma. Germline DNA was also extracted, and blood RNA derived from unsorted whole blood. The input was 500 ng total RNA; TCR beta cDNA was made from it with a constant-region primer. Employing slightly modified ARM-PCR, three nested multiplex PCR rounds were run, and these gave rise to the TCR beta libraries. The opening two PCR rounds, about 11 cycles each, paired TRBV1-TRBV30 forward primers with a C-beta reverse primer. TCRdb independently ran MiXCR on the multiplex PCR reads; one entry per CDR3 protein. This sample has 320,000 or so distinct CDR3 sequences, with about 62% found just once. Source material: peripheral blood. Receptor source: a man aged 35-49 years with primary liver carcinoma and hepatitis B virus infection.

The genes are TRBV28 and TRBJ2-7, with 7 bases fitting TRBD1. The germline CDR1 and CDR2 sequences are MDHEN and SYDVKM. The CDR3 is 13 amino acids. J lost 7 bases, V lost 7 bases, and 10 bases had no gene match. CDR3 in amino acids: CASTSQGVGEQYF. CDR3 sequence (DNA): TGTGCCAGCACCTCTCAGGGGGTGGGAGAGCAGTACTTC.

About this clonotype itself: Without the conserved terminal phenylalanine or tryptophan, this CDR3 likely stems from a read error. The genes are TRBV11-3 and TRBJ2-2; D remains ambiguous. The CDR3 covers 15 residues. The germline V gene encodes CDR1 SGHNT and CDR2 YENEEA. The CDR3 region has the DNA TGTGCTAGCAGCTTTCTCGGCGGAAACACCGGGGAGCTGTTTATT. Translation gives CASSFLGGNTGELFI.

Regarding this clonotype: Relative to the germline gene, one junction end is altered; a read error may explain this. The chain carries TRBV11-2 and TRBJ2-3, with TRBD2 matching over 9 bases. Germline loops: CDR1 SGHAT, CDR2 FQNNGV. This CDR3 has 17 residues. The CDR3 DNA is TGTGCCAGCAGTCAAGCCGGCGGGAGGGCCAGCGCAGATACGCATTATTTT. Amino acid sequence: CASSQAGGRASADTHYF.

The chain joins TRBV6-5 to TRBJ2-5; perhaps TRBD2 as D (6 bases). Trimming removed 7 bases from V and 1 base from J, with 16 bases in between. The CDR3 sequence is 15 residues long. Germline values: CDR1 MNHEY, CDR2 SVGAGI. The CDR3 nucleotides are TGTGCCAGCACCGGGAGCCCGGGTACCCAAGAGACCCAGTACTTC. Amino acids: CASTGSPGTQETQYF.

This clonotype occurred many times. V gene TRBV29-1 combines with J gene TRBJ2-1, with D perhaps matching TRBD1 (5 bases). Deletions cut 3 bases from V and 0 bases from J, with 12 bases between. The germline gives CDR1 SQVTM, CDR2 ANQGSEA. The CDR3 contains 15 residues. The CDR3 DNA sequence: TGCAGCGTTGACGGCCAGGGAAGCTCCTACAATGAGCAGTTCTTC. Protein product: CSVDGQGSSYNEQFF.

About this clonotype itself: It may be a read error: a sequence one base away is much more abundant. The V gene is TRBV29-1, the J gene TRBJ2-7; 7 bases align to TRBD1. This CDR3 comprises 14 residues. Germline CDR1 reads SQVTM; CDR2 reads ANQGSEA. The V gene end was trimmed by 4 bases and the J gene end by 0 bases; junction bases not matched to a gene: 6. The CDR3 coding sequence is TGCAGCGTTGTGGGACAGTGCAGCTCCTACGAGCAGTACTTC. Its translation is CSVVGQCSSYEQYF.

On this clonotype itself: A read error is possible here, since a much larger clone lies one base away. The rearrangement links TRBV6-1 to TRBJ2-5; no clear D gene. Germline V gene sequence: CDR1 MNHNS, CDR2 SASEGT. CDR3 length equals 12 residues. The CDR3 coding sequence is TGTCCCAGCAGTGTCGTCTTAGAGACCCAGTACTTC. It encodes CPSSVVLETQYF.

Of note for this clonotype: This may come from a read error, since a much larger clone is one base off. In nucleotides, the CDR3 is TGCAGCGCCCAGTTGGGGGACAATGAAGCTTTCTTT. This codes for CSAQLGDNEAFF. The chain is built from TRBV29-1 and TRBJ1-1; TRBD1 might be the D (6 bases). Germline lookup yields CDR1 SQVTM and CDR2 ANQGSEA. The CDR3 totals 12 residues. V dropped 7 bases and J dropped 7 bases, with 16 bases sitting between them.

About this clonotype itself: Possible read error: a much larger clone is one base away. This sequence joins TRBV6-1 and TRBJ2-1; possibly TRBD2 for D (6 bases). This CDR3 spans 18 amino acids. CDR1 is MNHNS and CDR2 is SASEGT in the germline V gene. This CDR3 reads CASIEPPTSQSSYNEQFF. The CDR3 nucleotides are TGTGCCAGCATTGAACCCCCTACTAGCCAAAGCTCCTACAATGAGCAGTTCTTC.

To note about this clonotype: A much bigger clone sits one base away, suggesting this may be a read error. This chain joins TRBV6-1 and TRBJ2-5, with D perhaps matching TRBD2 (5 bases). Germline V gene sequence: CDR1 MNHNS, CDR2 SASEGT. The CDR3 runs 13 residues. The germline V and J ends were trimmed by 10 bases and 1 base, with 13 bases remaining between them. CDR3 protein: CATLRRGQETQYF. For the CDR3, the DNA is TGTGCCACCTTGAGACGGGGCCAAGAGACCCAGTACTTC.

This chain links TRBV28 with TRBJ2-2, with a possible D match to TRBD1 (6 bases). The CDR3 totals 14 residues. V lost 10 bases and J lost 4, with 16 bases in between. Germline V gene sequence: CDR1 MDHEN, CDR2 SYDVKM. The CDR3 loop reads CATRGTGRTGELFF. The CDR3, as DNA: TGTGCCACTCGGGGAACAGGGCGCACCGGGGAGCTGTTTTTT. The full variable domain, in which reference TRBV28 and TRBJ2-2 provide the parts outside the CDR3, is DVKVTQSSRYLVKRTGEKVFLECVQDMDHENMFWYRQDPGLGLRLIYFSYDVKMKEKGDIPEGYSVSREKKERFSLILESASTNQTSMYLCATRGTGRTGELFFGEGSRLTVL.

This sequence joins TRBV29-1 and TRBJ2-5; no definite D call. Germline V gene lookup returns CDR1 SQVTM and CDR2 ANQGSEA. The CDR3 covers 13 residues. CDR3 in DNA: TGCAGTGTTATGACGTCTGGCACGGAGACCCAGTACTTC. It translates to CSVMTSGTETQYF.

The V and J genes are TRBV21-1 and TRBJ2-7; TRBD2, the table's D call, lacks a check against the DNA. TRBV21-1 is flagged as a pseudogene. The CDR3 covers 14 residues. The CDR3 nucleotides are TGTGCCAGCAGCAAAGCGGGGTCTAGGCGCGAGCAGTACTTC. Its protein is CASSKAGSRREQYF.

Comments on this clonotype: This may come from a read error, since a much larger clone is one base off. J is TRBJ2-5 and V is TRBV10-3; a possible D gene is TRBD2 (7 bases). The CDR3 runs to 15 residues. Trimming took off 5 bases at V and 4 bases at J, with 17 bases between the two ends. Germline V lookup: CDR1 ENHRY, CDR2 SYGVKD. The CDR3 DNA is TGTGCCATCAGTAACTCAGAGGGAGGGGGAGAGACCCAGTACTTC. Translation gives CAISNSEGGGETQYF.

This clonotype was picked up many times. The CDR3 loop is CASRAQVSPLHF. In DNA form, the CDR3 reads TGTGCCAGCAGGGCCCAAGTTTCACCCCTCCACTTT. V usage is TRBV6-5 and J usage is TRBJ1-6; no definite D call. Germline-derived CDR1 and CDR2 are MNHEY and SVGAGI. The length of the CDR3 is 12 residues. Trimming stripped 6 bases from V and 9 bases from J, with 9 bases between.

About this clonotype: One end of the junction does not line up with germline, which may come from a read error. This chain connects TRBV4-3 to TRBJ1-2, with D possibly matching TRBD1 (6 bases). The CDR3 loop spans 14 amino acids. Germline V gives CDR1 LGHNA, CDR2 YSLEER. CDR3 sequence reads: CASSQDRRVQGYAF. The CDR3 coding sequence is TGCGCCAGCAGCCAAGATAGGAGGGTACAGGGCTACGCCTTC.

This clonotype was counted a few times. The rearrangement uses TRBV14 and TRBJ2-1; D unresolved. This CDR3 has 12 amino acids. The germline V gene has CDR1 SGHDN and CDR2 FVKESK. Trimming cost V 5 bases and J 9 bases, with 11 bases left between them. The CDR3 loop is CASSYPPGEQFF. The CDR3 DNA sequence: TGTGCCAGCAGCTACCCCCCAGGTGAGCAGTTCTTC.

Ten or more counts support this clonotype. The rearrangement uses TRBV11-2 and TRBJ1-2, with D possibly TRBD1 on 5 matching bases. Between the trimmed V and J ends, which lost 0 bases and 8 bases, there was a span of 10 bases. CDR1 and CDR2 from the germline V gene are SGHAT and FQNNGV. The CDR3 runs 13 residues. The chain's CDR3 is CASSLDRAEGYTF. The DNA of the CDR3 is TGTGCCAGCAGCTTAGACAGGGCGGAGGGCTACACCTTC.

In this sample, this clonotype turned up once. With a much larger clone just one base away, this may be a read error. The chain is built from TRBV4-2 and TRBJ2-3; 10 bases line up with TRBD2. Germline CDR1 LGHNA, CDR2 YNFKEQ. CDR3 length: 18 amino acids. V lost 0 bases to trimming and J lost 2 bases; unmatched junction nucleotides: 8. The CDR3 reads CASSQDRASGGTTDTQYF. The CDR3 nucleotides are TGTGCCAGCAGCCAAGATCGGGCTAGCGGGGGAACCACAGATACGCAGTATTTT.

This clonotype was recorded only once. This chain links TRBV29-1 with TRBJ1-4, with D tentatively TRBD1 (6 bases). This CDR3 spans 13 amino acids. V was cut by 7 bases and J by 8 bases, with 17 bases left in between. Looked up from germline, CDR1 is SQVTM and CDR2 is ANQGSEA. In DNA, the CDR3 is TGCAGCGCCCTAGGGGGGGAGGGCGAAAAACTGTTTTTT. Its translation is CSALGGEGEKLFF.

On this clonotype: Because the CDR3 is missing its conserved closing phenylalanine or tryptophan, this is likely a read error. The CDR3 spells CASSHRRLIRQGSRHEQFI. For the CDR3, the DNA is TGTGCCAGCAGTCATCGACGACTCATCCGACAGGGCTCGCGCCATGAGCAGTTCATC. The chain combines TRBV11-2 with TRBJ2-1; 7 positions agree with TRBD1. The CDR3 spans 19 residues. Germline assignment: CDR1 SGHAT and CDR2 FQNNGV. Unmatched junction bases numbered 25, after V lost 6 bases and J lost 8 bases.

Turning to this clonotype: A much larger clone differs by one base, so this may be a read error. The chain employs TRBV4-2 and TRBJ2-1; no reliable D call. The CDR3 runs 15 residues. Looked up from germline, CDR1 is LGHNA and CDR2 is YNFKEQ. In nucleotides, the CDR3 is TGTGTCAGCAGCCCCTCCGCCGGAGCGTTCGATGAGCAGTTCTTC. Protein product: CVSSPSAGAFDEQFF.

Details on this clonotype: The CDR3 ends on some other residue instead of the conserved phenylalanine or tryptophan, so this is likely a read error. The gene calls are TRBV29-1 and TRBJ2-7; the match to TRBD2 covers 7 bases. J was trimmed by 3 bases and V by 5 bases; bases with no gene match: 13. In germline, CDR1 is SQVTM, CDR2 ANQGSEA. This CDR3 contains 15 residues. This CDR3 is CSVPVTEGGSYEQYL. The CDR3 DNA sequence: TGCAGCGTTCCCGTCACTGAGGGAGGGAGCTACGAGCAGTACCTC.